This entry is about one TCR beta chain. This entry comes from a study of blood T cell repertoires in COVID-19. Across the whole study: Whether acute or convalescent, the COVID-19 samples came from the United States, Italy and Spain.

In the original processing: Nucleated cell number was recorded as an estimate derived from reference gene primer amplification. Profiled with immunoSEQ multiplex PCR; TCRdb holds only in-frame clones, not every one. V and J calls and clone size follow that table, whereas D and trimming were derived from the DNA. The sample contains fewer than 300,000 clones, just over 85% of which appear only once. V lost 7 bases to trimming and J lost 5 bases; unmatched junction nucleotides: 1. Per the germline V gene, CDR1 is SNHLY and CDR2 is FYNNEI. This CDR3 spans 12 amino acids. The rearrangement links TRBV2 to TRBJ2-2; TRBD2 matches 7 bases. The sequenced material came from peripheral blood. The origin of this receptor is a man aged 45-65 years with COVID-19, enrolled during active disease. CDR3 residues: CASTGRTGELFF. DNA of the CDR3: TGTGCCAGCACCGGGAGGACCGGGGAGCTGTTTTTT.